Listed below are T cell receptor beta chains from one sample, sequenced in a study of T cells after yellow fever vaccination. MiXCR was run by TCRdb on the 5' RACE reads, yielding one entry per CDR3 protein. Here the sample spans over 300,000 distinct CDR3 sequences, around 6.8% being singletons. Sequenced material: PBMCs, taken roughly 47 days after the first yellow fever vaccination. These TCRs come from a man between 18 and 35 years old who received the YFV17D yellow fever vaccine. The CDR3 runs from the conserved cysteine through the conserved F or W. The order of the fields is V gene, CDR3 protein.

V gene: TRBV29-1; CDR3 protein: CSVGSTTHTDTQYF
V gene: TRBV6-2/TRBV6-3; CDR3 protein: CASRHTGGRKTQYF
V gene: TRBV12-3/TRBV12-4; CDR3 protein: CASRGGQGWAGELFF
V gene: TRBV20-1; CDR3 protein: CSARDGSMGGTEAFF
V gene: TRBV12-3/TRBV12-4; CDR3 protein: CASGQSSYNSPLHF
V gene: TRBV7-9; CDR3 protein: CASSSQDGGLRETQYF
V gene: TRBV18; CDR3 protein: CASFPGPALAKNIQYF
V gene: TRBV7-9; CDR3 protein: CATTSPETQYF
V gene: TRBV5-1; CDR3 protein: CASSLATGADEQFF
V gene: TRBV6-2/TRBV6-3; CDR3 protein: CASSPNWHPGELFF
V gene: TRBV6-2/TRBV6-3; CDR3 protein: CASSYSSRGNQPQHF
V gene: TRBV12-3/TRBV12-4; CDR3 protein: CASSPAREKLFF
V gene: TRBV18; CDR3 protein: CASSRTERPDTQYF
V gene: TRBV6-5; CDR3 protein: CASSYGTASSYEQYF
V gene: TRBV28; CDR3 protein: CASNPGLQETQYF
V gene: TRBV7-9; CDR3 protein: CASSQGQGISGNTIYF
V gene: TRBV7-3; CDR3 protein: CASSLNGGESTDTQYF
V gene: TRBV20-1; CDR3 protein: CSASSLPGTSGGHSYNEQFF
V gene: TRBV20-1; CDR3 protein: CSTLRQAPYGYTF
V gene: TRBV5-1; CDR3 protein: CASIPSGGPFTGELFF
V gene: TRBV7-2; CDR3 protein: CASSLNVMGEQYF
V gene: TRBV3-1; CDR3 protein: CASSQDREYGELFF
V gene: TRBV18; CDR3 protein: CASSPPRGVNEQFF
V gene: TRBV4-3; CDR3 protein: CASSQASGVYDTQYF
V gene: TRBV5-1; CDR3 protein: CASSSDRNNEKLFF
V gene: TRBV11-2; CDR3 protein: CASSLGDPLLDTQYF
V gene: TRBV28; CDR3 protein: CASYSRGGYIF
V gene: TRBV12-3/TRBV12-4; CDR3 protein: CASSSETVNTEAFF
V gene: TRBV4-1; CDR3 protein: CASSQDRNYEQYF
V gene: TRBV5-1; CDR3 protein: CASSSGKTGWGNNEQFF
V gene: TRBV4-2; CDR3 protein: CASSQGGLIYEQYF
V gene: TRBV12-3/TRBV12-4; CDR3 protein: CASSFNRESEQYF
V gene: TRBV7-2; CDR3 protein: CASSFQFLEQYF
V gene: TRBV29-1; CDR3 protein: CSVERVGGETQYF
V gene: TRBV11-2; CDR3 protein: CASKKIAGARYEQYF
V gene: TRBV12-3/TRBV12-4; CDR3 protein: CASSPTVTLNQPQHF
V gene: TRBV12-3/TRBV12-4; CDR3 protein: CASSPPGGRGQPQHF
V gene: TRBV5-1; CDR3 protein: CASSLPPRGGETQYF
V gene: TRBV6-2/TRBV6-3; CDR3 protein: CASSITGDSHNEQFF
V gene: TRBV4-1; CDR3 protein: CASSQDGAGSSYEQYF
V gene: TRBV20-1; CDR3 protein: CSAPPSVGHGYTF
V gene: TRBV11-2; CDR3 protein: CASSLTVIRSGANVLTF
V gene: TRBV4-1; CDR3 protein: CASSQAANTGELFF
V gene: TRBV4-1; CDR3 protein: CASSQVSSNEQFF
V gene: TRBV3-1; CDR3 protein: CASSQEYDTDYEQYF
V gene: TRBV6-1; CDR3 protein: CASSGDWGNQPQHF
V gene: TRBV5-6; CDR3 protein: CASSLGFSSYGYTF
V gene: TRBV4-3; CDR3 protein: CASSQITFAYEQYF
V gene: TRBV6-1; CDR3 protein: CASTHRSALGNEQFF
V gene: TRBV7-2; CDR3 protein: CASSPRGGTGGVQPQHF